This T cell receptor (beta chain) was captured by sequencing in a study of cytomegalovirus exposure and HLA in healthy donors. A word on this clone: Its antigen is unidentified.

Primers for the PCR totalled 60 Vbeta and 13 Jbeta. The protocol was immunoSEQ multiplex PCR, while the TCRdb copy is restricted to in-frame clones and leaves out a portion. The data hold about 230,000 clones, with roughly 78% observed a single time. Study-level points and caveats: Despite most TCR sequences being rare, some public TCRs occurred in many donors.

Germline V CDR1 and CDR2: SGHRS, YFSETQ. CDR3 length: 20 residues. With V trimmed by 2 bases and J by 1 base, 8 bases remained unmatched. This TCR was sampled from a boy aged 5-17 years in good health and CMV-seronegative. The sequencing input was PBMCs. This rearrangement joins TRBV5-1 to TRBJ2-2; 16 bases are a match to TRBD2. In DNA form, the CDR3 reads TGCGCCAGCAGCTTTACTCCGGGACTAGCGGGGGGGAAGAACACCGGGGAGCTGTTTTTT. Protein: CASSFTPGLAGGKNTGELFF.